This TCR beta chain was found in a study of blood T cell repertoires in COVID-19. Study summary: COVID-19 samples collected from the United States, Italy and Spain covered acute and convalescent phases. From T cells, B-cell-depleted T cells, or PBMCs came the material, which was cDNA or gDNA.

Study processing details: Researchers report that nucleated cell counts were estimated from reference gene primer amplification. Here immunoSEQ multiplex PCR was the method, and the copy in TCRdb shows in-frame clones only, minus some. From that table come the V and J calls and clone size; the DNA was used to work out D and trimming. The profile shows 55,000 to 70,000 clones, more than 70% of them singletons. Germline CDR1 is SGHKS and CDR2 is YYEKEE (reference sequence). This CDR3 comprises 15 residues. The ends lost 2 bases at V and 7 bases at J; junction bases unmatched: 5. The clonotype was recovered from a man aged 60 to 75 with acute or convalescent COVID-19. The chain couples TRBV5-5 to TRBJ2-1, with TRBD2 identical over 11 bases. The sequenced sample consisted of peripheral blood. This CDR3 is CASSFRTSGWNEQFF. DNA for the CDR3: TGTGCCAGCAGCTTCCGGACTAGCGGGTGGAATGAGCAGTTCTTC.